This T cell receptor (beta chain) was found in a study of OX40 agonist ivuxolimab in advanced cancers. Sequencing was performed with immunoSEQ multiplex PCR; in TCRdb, only in-frame clones are kept and a portion is missing. The table includes 35,000 to 40,000 clones, about 80% detected once. The ends lost 8 bases at V and 2 bases at J; junction bases unmatched: 4. CDR1 is SNHLY and CDR2 is FYNNEI in the germline V gene. This CDR3 comprises 14 residues. The chain recombines TRBV2 with TRBJ2-1; 9 nucleotides agree with TRBD2. The receptor was isolated from an adult with an advanced solid tumor such as melanoma, head and neck, liver or kidney cancer. This specimen consisted of CD4+ or CD8+ T cells sorted from blood, obtained in a trial of the OX40 agonist ivuxolimab. In DNA form, the CDR3 reads TGTGCCAGCGGCGCGGGAGGGACCTACAATGAGCAGTTCTTC. It specifies CASGAGGTYNEQFF.